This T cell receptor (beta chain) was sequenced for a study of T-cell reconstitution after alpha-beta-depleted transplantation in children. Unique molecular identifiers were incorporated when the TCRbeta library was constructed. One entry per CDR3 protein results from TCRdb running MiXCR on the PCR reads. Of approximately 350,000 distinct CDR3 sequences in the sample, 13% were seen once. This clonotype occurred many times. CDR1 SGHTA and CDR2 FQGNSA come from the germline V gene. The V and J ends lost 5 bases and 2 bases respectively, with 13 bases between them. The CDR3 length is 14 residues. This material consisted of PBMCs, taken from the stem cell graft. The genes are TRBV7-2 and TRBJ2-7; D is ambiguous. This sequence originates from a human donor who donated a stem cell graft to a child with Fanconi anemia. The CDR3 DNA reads TGTGCCAGCAGCAGACCAGGTACACCCTACGAGCAGTACGTC. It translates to CASSRPGTPYEQYV.